This T cell receptor beta chain originates from a study of T cells after yellow fever vaccination. CDR1 SQVTM and CDR2 ANQGSEA come from the germline V gene. The length of the CDR3 is 13 residues. V trimming: 4 bases; J trimming: 5 bases; junction bases outside the gene matches: 1. Points from the study as a whole: In post-booster samples, most primary-vaccination clones reappeared (about 97% CD4, 70% to 90% CD8).

The 5'RACE template-switching step produced TCR cDNA and added a universal primer site and UMIs. In TCRdb, the 5' RACE reads were re-called with MiXCR into one record per CDR3 protein. The sample has hundreds of thousands of distinct CDR3 sequences, roughly a sixth seen once. This clonotype was observed a handful of times. Its antigen is still unknown. The clonotype originates from a man between 18 and 29 years old who received the YFV17D yellow fever vaccine. Sequencing was performed on PBMCs, taken around 5 days after the first yellow fever vaccination. V and J are TRBV29-1 and TRBJ2-2; TRBD2 aligns across 10 bases. The CDR3 protein is CSVVLAGTGELFF. In nucleotides, the CDR3 is TGCAGCGTTGTACTAGCGGGGACCGGGGAGCTGTTTTTT.